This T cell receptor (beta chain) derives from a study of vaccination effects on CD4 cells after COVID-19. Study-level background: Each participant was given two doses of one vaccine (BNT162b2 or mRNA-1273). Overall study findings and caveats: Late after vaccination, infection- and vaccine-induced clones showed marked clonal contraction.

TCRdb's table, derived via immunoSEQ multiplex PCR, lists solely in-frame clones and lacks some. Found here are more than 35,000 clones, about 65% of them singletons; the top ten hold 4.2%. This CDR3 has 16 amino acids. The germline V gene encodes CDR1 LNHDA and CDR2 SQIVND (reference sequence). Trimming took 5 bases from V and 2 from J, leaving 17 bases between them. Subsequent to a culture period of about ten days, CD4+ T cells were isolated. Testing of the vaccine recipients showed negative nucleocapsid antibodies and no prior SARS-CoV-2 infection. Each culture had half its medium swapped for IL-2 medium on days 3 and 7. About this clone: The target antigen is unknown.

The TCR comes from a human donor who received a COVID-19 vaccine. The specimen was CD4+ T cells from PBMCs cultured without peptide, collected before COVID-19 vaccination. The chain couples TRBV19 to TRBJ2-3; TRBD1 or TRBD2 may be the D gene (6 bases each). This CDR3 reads CASSGGTNRVTDTQYF. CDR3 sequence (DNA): TGTGCCAGTAGTGGGGGGACAAACAGAGTCACAGATACGCAGTATTTT.